This T cell receptor (beta chain) originates from a study of identical twins. V lost 2 bases to trimming and J lost 2 bases, with 14 bases between them. Germline loops: CDR1 SGHDT, CDR2 YYEEEE. The CDR3 extends over 15 amino acids. TCRdb called the 5' RACE reads again in MiXCR, with one record for every CDR3 protein. The sample holds fewer than 650,000 distinct CDR3 sequences, 7.1% seen once. This sample also belongs to another study, concerning yellow fever vaccine responses in identical twins.

The TCR comes from a woman between 18 and 30 years old in good health. This sequence joins TRBV5-6 and TRBJ2-7, with a possible D match to TRBD2 (7 bases). The sample taken for sequencing was PBMCs. The chain's CDR3 is CASSLGGGLPYEQYV. CDR3 in DNA: TGTGCCAGCAGCTTAGGCGGGGGCCTACCCTACGAGCAGTACGTC.